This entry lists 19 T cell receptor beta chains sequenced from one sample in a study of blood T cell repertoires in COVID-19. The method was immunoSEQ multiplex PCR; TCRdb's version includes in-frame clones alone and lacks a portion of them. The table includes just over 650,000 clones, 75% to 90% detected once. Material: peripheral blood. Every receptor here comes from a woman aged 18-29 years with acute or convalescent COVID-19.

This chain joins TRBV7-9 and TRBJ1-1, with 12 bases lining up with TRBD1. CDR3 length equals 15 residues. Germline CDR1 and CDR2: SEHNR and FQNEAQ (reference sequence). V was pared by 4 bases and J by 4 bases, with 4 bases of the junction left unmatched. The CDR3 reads CASSSRDRGPTEAFF. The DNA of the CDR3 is TGTGCCAGCAGCTCCCGGGACAGGGGGCCCACTGAAGCTTTCTTT.

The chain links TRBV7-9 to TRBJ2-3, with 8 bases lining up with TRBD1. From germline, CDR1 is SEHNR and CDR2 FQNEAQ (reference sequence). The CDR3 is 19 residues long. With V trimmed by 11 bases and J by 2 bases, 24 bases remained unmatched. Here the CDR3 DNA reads TGTGCCCTCGGCCGTCGGGGGACAGGACATGTTACTCCCACAGATACGCAGTATTTT. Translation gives CALGRRGTGHVTPTDTQYF.

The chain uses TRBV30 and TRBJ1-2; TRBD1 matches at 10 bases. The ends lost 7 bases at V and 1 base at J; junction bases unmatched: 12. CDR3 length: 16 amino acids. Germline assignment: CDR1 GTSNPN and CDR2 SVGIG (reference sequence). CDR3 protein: CASSRDRGPYNYGYTF. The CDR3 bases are TGTGCCTCCTCCCGGGACAGGGGACCCTATAACTATGGCTACACCTTC.

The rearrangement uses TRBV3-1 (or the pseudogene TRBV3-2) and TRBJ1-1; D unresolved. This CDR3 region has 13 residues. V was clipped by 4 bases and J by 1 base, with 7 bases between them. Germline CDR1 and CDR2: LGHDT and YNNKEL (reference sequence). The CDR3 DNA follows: TGTGCCAGCAGCCTAACAGCGAACACTGAAGCTTTCTTT. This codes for CASSLTANTEAFF.

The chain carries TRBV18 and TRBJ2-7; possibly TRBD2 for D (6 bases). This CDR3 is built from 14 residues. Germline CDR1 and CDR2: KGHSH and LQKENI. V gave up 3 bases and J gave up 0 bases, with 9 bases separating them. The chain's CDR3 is CASSPGLLSYEQYF. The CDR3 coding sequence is TGTGCCAGCTCACCGGGACTCCTCTCCTACGAGCAGTACTTC. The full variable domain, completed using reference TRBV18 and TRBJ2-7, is NAGVMQNPRHLVRRRGQEARLRCSPMKGHSHVYWYRQLPEEGLKFMVYLQKENIIDESGMPKERFSAEFPKEGPSILRIQQVVRGDSAAYFCASSPGLLSYEQYFGPGTRLTVT.

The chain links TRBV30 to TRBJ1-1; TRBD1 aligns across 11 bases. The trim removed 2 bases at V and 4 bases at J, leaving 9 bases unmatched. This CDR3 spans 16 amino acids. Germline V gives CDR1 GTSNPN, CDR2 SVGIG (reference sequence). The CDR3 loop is CAWSFQGQGARTEAFF. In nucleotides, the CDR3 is TGTGCCTGGAGTTTCCAAGGACAGGGGGCGCGCACTGAAGCTTTCTTT.

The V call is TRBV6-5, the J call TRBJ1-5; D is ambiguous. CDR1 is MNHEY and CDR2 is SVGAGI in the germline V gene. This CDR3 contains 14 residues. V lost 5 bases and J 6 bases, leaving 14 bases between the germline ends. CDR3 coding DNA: TGTGCCAGCAGTCCCCGGGGAGGTGGTCAGCCCCAGCATTTT. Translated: CASSPRGGGQPQHF.

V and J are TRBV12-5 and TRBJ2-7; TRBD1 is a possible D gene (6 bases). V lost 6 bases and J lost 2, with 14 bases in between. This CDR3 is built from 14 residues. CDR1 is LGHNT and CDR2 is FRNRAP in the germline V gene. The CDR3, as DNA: TGTGCTAGTGGGGGGGCCGGGGCCGCCTACGAGCAGTACTTC. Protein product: CASGGAGAAYEQYF.

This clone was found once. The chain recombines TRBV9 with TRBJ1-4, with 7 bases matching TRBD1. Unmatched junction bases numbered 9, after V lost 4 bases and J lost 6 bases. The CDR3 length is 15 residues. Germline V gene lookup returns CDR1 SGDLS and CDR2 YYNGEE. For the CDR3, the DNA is TGTGCCAGCAGCTCACAGGCAGGGGGAGATGAAAAACTGTTTTTT. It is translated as CASSSQAGGDEKLFF.

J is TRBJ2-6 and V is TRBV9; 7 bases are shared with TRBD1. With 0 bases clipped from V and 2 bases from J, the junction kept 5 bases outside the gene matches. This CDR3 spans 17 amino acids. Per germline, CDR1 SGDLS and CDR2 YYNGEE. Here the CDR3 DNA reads TGTGCCAGCAGCGTAGATCGTACAGGGGCTGGGGCCAACGTCCTGACTTTC. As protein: CASSVDRTGAGANVLTF.

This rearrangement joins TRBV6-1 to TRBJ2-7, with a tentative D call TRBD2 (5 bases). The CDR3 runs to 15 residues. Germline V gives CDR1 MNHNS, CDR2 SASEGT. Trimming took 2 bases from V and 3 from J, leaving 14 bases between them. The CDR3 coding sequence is TGTGCCAGCAGTGAAATAAGGTACGGGAACTACGAGCAGTACTTC. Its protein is CASSEIRYGNYEQYF.

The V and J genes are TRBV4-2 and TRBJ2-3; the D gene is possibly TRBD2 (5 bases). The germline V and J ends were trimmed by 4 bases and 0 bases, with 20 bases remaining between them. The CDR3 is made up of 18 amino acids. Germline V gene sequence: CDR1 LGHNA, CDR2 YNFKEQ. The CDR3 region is CASSLPQTPGGSTDTQYF. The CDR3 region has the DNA TGTGCCAGCAGCCTGCCACAGACGCCCGGAGGAAGCACAGATACGCAGTATTTT.

CDR3 region: CASSSRAGSTEAFF. CDR3 DNA: TGTGCCAGCAGCTCCAGGGCGGGGAGCACTGAAGCTTTCTTT. The chain links TRBV11-2 to TRBJ1-1; a weak D match, TRBD1 (5 bases). The V gene lost 4 bases and the J gene lost 4 bases, with 13 bases spanning the gap. Germline V lookup: CDR1 SGHAT, CDR2 FQNNGV. The CDR3 consists of 14 residues.

CDR3 in DNA: TGTGCCAGCAGTCTGGGACAGGGAAAGCAAGAGACCCAGTACTTC. The encoded protein is CASSLGQGKQETQYF. The chain recombines TRBV11-2 with TRBJ2-5; TRBD1 agrees at 9 bases. Germline values: CDR1 SGHAT, CDR2 FQNNGV. CDR3 size: 15 residues. J gave up 2 bases and V 6 bases, and 7 bases lay outside the gene matches. Full variable domain (remainder filled in from reference TRBV11-2 and TRBJ2-5): EAGVAQSPRYKIIEKRQSVAFWCNPISGHATLYWYQQILGQGPKLLIQFQNNGVVDDSQLPKDRFSAERLKGVDSTLKIQPAKLEDSAVYLCASSLGQGKQETQYFGPGTRLLVL.

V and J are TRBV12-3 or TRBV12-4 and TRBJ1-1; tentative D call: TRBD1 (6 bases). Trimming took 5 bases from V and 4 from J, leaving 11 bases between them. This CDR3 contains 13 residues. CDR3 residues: CASSRTGFTEAFF. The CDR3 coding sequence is TGTGCCAGCAGTCGAACAGGGTTCACTGAAGCTTTCTTT.

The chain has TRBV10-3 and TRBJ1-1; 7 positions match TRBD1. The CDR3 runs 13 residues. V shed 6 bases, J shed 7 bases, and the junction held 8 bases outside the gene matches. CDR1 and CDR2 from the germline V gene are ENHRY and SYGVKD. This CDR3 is CAIRDHRDSEAFF. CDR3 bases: TGTGCCATCAGAGATCACCGGGACAGTGAAGCTTTCTTT.

The DNA for the CDR3 is TGTGCCAGCAACCCCGGGGGTCGAGGCACCGGGGAGCTGTTTTTT. Translation: CASNPGGRGTGELFF. V is TRBV6-2 or TRBV6-3 and J is TRBJ2-2; tentative D call: TRBD2 (6 bases). Germline CDR1 is MNHEY and CDR2 is SVGEGT. V lost 7 bases and J lost 4, with 16 bases in between. This CDR3 is built from 15 residues.

The chain's CDR3 is CASSPQGHFEAFF. DNA of the CDR3: TGTGCCAGCAGCCCCCAGGGACATTTTGAAGCTTTCTTT. V usage is TRBV5-6 and J usage is TRBJ1-1; weak D call: TRBD1 (6 bases). Germline V CDR1 and CDR2: SGHDT, YYEEEE. V lost 4 bases, J lost 7 bases, and 14 bases lay in between. The length of the CDR3 is 13 residues.

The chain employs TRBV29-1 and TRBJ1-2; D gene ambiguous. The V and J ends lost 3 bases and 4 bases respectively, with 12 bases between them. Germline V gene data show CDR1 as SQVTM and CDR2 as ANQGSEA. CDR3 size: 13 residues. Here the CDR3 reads CSVERSIPYGYTF. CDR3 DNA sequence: TGCAGCGTTGAGCGGTCTATACCCTATGGCTACACCTTC.